Sequencing of this T cell receptor (beta chain) was carried out in a study of shared clonotypes between healthy human individuals. About the study: Donor composition was a couple of women and a few men, aged 18 to 49.

A single count supports this clone. Trimming took 6 bases from V and 3 from J, leaving 10 bases between them. CDR1 is MNHEY, CDR2 SMNVEV, per germline (reference sequence). This CDR3 has 13 amino acids. Measured with immunoSEQ multiplex PCR; TCRdb has only the in-frame clones, and not every one. Counted here are some 2,500,000 clones, less than 95% occurring once; the ten biggest clones make up 0.37%. This receptor was identified in a man aged 18 to 35 in good health. Some clones in this sample may be carry-over from other donors' samples. Sequencing was carried out using naive CD4+ T cells from PBMCs. Subset meaning: CD45RA+ positively selected. This chain connects TRBV27 to TRBJ2-3, with D uncertain. The CDR3 sequence: CASRYLQTDTQYF. CDR3 nucleotide sequence: TGTGCCAGCAGATACCTACAAACAGATACGCAGTATTTT.